This TCR beta chain came from a study of T cells after yellow fever vaccination. The overall study: Fractions low in cell number were prepared with SMART-Seq v4 Ultra Low Input. Overall study findings and caveats: Most clones from primary vaccination were detected again post-booster (roughly 96% CD4, 70% to 90% CD8).

V gave up 0 bases and J gave up 3 bases; unmatched junction bases: 4. Looked up from germline, CDR1 is SGHKS and CDR2 is YYEKEE (reference sequence). The length of the CDR3 is 15 residues. This clonotype has at least ten counts. Antigen unknown. MiXCR, applied by TCRdb to the 5' RACE reads, yields one record per CDR3 protein. The sample gives 450,000 to 550,000 distinct CDR3 sequences, 15% to 20% of which show up once; roughly an eighth is in the top ten. This clonotype was obtained from a man aged 30 to 39 who received the YFV17D yellow fever vaccine. The V and J genes are TRBV5-5 and TRBJ2-3, with TRBD1 matching 7 bases. The sequencing here drew on PBMCs, taken 15 days after the yellow fever booster vaccination. In nucleotides, the CDR3 is TGTGCCAGCAGCTTGGTACAGGGGCCTACAGATACGCAGTATTTT. Encoded protein: CASSLVQGPTDTQYF.